The T cell receptor (beta chain) under discussion was sequenced for a study of cytomegalovirus exposure and HLA in healthy donors. The CDR3 contains 15 residues. The germline CDR1 and CDR2 sequences are MGHRA and YSYEKL. V dropped 3 bases and J dropped 3; count of bases not matched to a gene: 7. Turning to this clone: Its antigen is not identified.

A multiplex PCR was run with 60 Vbeta primers and 13 Jbeta primers. Authors' processing steps: Unique TCR beta chains numbered about 80 million in a later analysis, with approximately 10 million shared. The data were produced by immunoSEQ multiplex PCR, yet TCRdb's version contains in-frame clones alone and is incomplete. V and J calls and clone size are those listed in that table; D and trimming were worked out from the DNA. The repertoire holds roughly 80,000 clones, with over 70% as singletons. Whole-study findings and limits: It was reported that the classifier diagnosed cytomegalovirus status with high specificity and sensitivity in both the original and validation cohorts. Among immune exposure information, only CMV serostatus was available.

This TCR was sampled from a man between 50 and 59 years old in good health and CMV-seropositive. J is TRBJ2-7 and V is TRBV4-1, with TRBD2 matching over 8 bases. The specimen sequenced was PBMCs. The CDR3: CASSHQAGANYEQYF. The DNA of the CDR3 is TGCGCCAGCAGCCACCAAGCGGGAGCAAACTACGAGCAGTACTTC.